This TCR beta chain comes out of a study of graft-versus-host responses after intestinal transplantation. For the study at large: Transplants were multivisceral, liver-intestinal, or isolated intestinal. Points from the study as a whole: Researchers found GvH clones in recipient marrow, and some showed up first in ileum or blood.

TCRdb's copy holds only in-frame clones and misses some; the assay was immunoSEQ multiplex PCR. The table includes about 110,000 clones, roughly nine tenths detected once. Notes on this clone: The antigen is undetermined.

The source is a human donor who was the organ donor for an intestinal transplant. The sequencing used unstimulated CD4+ T cells sorted from spleen or lymph node cells, collected before transplant.

Written as DNA, the CDR3 is TGTGCCAGCAGTTTAAAGATGGCGGGAAGGAGTGGAGATACGCAGTATTTT. It is translated as CASSLKMAGRSGDTQYF. The J gene is TRBJ2-3, the V gene TRBV27, with a possible D match to TRBD2 (6 bases). The CDR3 length is 17 residues. The V gene lost 2 bases and the J gene lost 5 bases, with 20 bases spanning the gap. The germline V gene has CDR1 MNHEY and CDR2 SMNVEV (reference sequence).